This T cell receptor beta chain emerged from a study of T cell responses to AZD1222 COVID-19 vaccine (dated by TCRdb to the early 2020s). In the study overall: AZD1222 recipients whose second dose came at about 4 weeks and those whose second dose came at about 12 weeks were combined into one group, since spike-specific TCR depth and breadth did not differ between the two schedules. Enrollment into the trials was organized by age into subgroups of 18-55, 56-69 and 70-plus years, and those subgroups contained about 150, 27 and 61 TCR-sequenced participants, respectively. A total of approximately 240 trial participants underwent TCR sequencing, of whom under 220 had received two doses of AZD1222 and approximately 25 had received two doses of the MenACWY control vaccine.

At the junction V is shortened by 2 bases and J by 2 bases, with 7 bases in between. The CDR3 runs 13 amino acids, cysteine and phenylalanine included. The read is trimmed to its CDR3 DNA, 39 bases read in frame from base 1. CDR1 LGHDT and CDR2 YNNKEL are derived from the germline V gene (reference sequence). In the case of this clone: Its specific antigen is unknown. The sample holds no much larger clone one base away, and base qualities are not on file.

The time point tag for this specimen amounts to: baseline before first vaccination. Samples from vaccinated people were obtained from the UK trials COV001 and COV002, which included a single-blind randomized controlled phase 2/3 trial of AZD1222 (ChAdOx1 nCoV-19) in healthy adults. For TCRbeta chain sequencing, PBMC samples from trial participants were taken at day 0 and at day 28 after the second dose. The CDR3 regions of human TCRbeta chains were analyzed by immunosequencing. On the authors' methods: Repertoire TCRs were checked for matches against a reference library of SARS-CoV-2-specific TCRs that had been generated using the MIRA antigen-specificity platform. Breadth was defined as the fraction of unique TCRs that were SARS-CoV-2-associated, and depth was defined as the fraction of total T cells that were SARS-CoV-2-associated. Each spike-specific TCR was assigned to its reactive spike region and to a CD4 or CD8 class using the MIRA data. Log10-transformed breadth and depth values were compared by one-way ANOVA with Sidak's multiple comparisons tests. Sourced from immuneACCESS, this table was stored by TCRdb with only in-frame sequences that have V and J called. A share of the clones is absent; for the studies checked, an unresolved V gene accounts for under half, and the remainder has no known explanation. Clonal size and the V and J genes are those of that table, whereas D and trimming came from the DNA. Across this sample there are 98,000 or so clones, with about 89% seen only once. The top ten constitute approximately 18% of the sample.

Points the paper makes about the study in general: Vaccine-associated CD4 TCRs spanned the whole spike protein, with dominant responses in regions 160-218 and 743-854. In the small 56-69-year group, the increase in depth fell short of significance, most likely because of low power. Reportedly, close to half of the unique spike-specific TCRs recognized epitopes lying outside the regions that are mutated in the B.1.351 and B.1.1.7 variants. Spike-specific TCR breadth and depth rose significantly after two AZD1222 doses compared with day 0 and with MenACWY recipients. Conclusions about previously exposed vaccinees are limited, since just 6 or 7 AZD1222 recipients were seropositive for SARS-CoV-2 at baseline. Participants were mostly white British, with more females than males. The authors suggested clonal diversity may have been underestimated. No day 14 peak-response samples were available, so repertoires were characterized only after the peak T cell response.

Specimen: peripheral blood, collected on day 0 of AZD1222 vaccination. In this chain, TRBV3-1 (or the pseudogene TRBV3-2) is recombined with TRBJ2-7, with the D segment identity uncertain. The TCR was taken from an adult in good health. The CDR3 protein is CASSQTTTYEQYF. The nucleotides are TGTGCCAGCAGCCAAACAACTACCTACGAGCAGTACTTC.